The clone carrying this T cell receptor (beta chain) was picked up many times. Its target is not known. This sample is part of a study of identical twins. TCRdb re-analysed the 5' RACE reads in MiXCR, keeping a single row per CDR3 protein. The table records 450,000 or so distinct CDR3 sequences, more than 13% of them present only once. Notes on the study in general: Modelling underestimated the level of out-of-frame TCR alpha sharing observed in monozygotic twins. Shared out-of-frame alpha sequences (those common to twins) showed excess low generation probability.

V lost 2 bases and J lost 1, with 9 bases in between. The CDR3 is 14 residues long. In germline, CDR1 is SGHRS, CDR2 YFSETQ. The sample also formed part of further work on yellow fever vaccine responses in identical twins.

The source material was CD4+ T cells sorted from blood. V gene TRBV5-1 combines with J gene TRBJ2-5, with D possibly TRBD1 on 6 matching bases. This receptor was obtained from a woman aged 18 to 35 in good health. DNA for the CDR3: TGCGCCAGCAGCTTCGGACAGCTCCAAGAGACCCAGTACTTC. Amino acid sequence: CASSFGQLQETQYF.